Detailed here is one T cell receptor (beta chain). CDR3 size: 11 residues. V was shortened by 2 bases and J by 8 bases, with 9 bases between the two germline ends. The germline V gene encodes CDR1 GTSNPN and CDR2 SVGIG (reference sequence). Amplification used 60 Vbeta primers and 13 Jbeta primers. Using immunoSEQ multiplex PCR, the repertoire was profiled, and TCRdb retains in-frame clones only, with some absent. The table lists some 150,000 clones, approximately 82% of them singletons. This sample is part of a study of cytomegalovirus exposure and HLA in healthy donors. As for the study in general: In a previous analysis, around 120 million unique TCR beta sequences were found from about 190 million T cells.

Donors in the study were healthy people who gave bone marrow. The TCR comes from a man in his thirties or forties in good health and CMV-seropositive. The specimen sequenced was PBMCs. The J gene is TRBJ1-2, the V gene TRBV30; TRBD1 might be the D (5 bases). Here the CDR3 reads CAWSPQGGYTF. The CDR3, as DNA: TGTGCCTGGAGTCCCCAGGGCGGCTACACCTTC. Drawing the rest from reference TRBV30 and TRBJ1-2, the complete variable domain is SQTIHQWPATLVQPVGSPLSLECTVEGTSNPNLYWYRQAAGRGLQLLFYSVGIGQISSEVPQNLSASRPQDRQFILSSKKLLLSDSGFYLCAWSPQGGYTFGSGTRLTVV.